This TCR beta chain was identified in a study of lymphopenia after photon versus proton radiotherapy. Whole-study findings and limits: Only patients who died were analyzed for survival; proton advantage is unproven. Post-nadir diversity loss with photons came from oligoclonal expansion, particularly CD8+ Temra cells. Proton therapy kept repertoires fairly stable, unlike photons, which gained effector/memory cells.

Notes on this clone: Its specificity is unknown.

CDR1 and CDR2 (germline): KGHSH, LQKENI. V lost 3 bases to trimming and J lost 9 bases; unmatched junction nucleotides: 20. The CDR3 is 19 residues long. This table comes from immunoSEQ multiplex PCR, and its TCRdb copy is limited to in-frame clones, with some not included. The sample includes roughly 67,000 clones, more than 75% of them seen just once. The chain has TRBV18 and TRBJ2-1, with 10 bases that match TRBD2. Sequenced material: peripheral blood, taken from a patient treated with photon-based radiotherapy. The sequence was collected from a woman in her 70s with pancreatic cancer. In nucleotides, the CDR3 is TGTGCCAGCTCACCTTTAGGGCTAGCGGGAGCGATACGGGGTGGTGAGCAGTTCTTC. As protein: CASSPLGLAGAIRGGEQFF.